A selection of T cell receptor beta chains follows, all from one sample in a study of blood T cell repertoires in COVID-19. Some clones are missing from TCRdb's copy, which holds only in-frame ones; the method was immunoSEQ multiplex PCR. Of about 49,000 clones listed, roughly four fifths are singletons. The specimen was peripheral blood. The receptors were sampled from a woman aged 60-75 years with acute or convalescent COVID-19. Each CDR3 is given with its conserved first and last residue. The D gene is left open where the match is weak. Size tells how often a clone was seen (once, few, many) or the class of an expanded clone, and some rows leave it out.

-	TRBJ1-5	-	TRBV7-2	CASSPSTGSWVSNQPQHF	TGTGCCAGCAGCCCCTCGACAGGCTCTTGGGTGAGCAATCAGCCCCAGCATTTT
-	TRBJ2-7	TRBD1	TRBV2	CASSIGQGTTYEQYF	TGTGCCAGCAGTATTGGACAGGGAACCACCTACGAGCAGTACTTC
-	TRBJ2-7	-	TRBV9	CASSPNRVTYEQYF	TGTGCCAGCAGTCCCAACAGGGTAACCTACGAGCAGTACTTC
-	TRBJ1-3	TRBD1	TRBV13	CASSRPRDREVGGNTIYF	TGTGCCAGCAGCCGGCCCCGGGACAGGGAGGTCGGAGGAAACACCATATATTTT
-	TRBJ1-2	TRBD1	TRBV24-1	CATSDPGQGHYGYTF	TGTGCCACCAGTGATCCCGGACAGGGCCACTATGGCTACACCTTC
-	TRBJ2-2	TRBD2	TRBV9	CASSVGLPGLAGVGELFF	TGTGCCAGCAGCGTCGGACTACCGGGACTAGCGGGAGTAGGGGAGCTGTTTTTT
-	TRBJ2-3	-	TRBV7-8	CASSLADTQYF	TGTGCCAGCAGCCTCGCAGATACGCAGTATTTT
-	TRBJ1-1	TRBD1	TRBV7-8	CASSRTGVMNTEAFF	TGTGCCAGCAGCCGAACAGGGGTAATGAACACTGAAGCTTTCTTT
few	TRBJ2-3	-	TRBV7-9	CASSHGTSSSTDTQYF	TGTGCCAGCAGCCACGGGACTTCTTCGTCCACAGATACGCAGTATTTT
-	TRBJ2-1	TRBD2	TRBV18	CASSPGAGVNEQFF	TGTGCCAGCTCACCAGGTGCGGGGGTCAATGAGCAGTTCTTC
-	TRBJ2-1	TRBD2	TRBV5-5	CASSFAGGPLGEQFF	TGTGCCAGCAGCTTTGCGGGAGGGCCTTTGGGTGAGCAGTTCTTC
once	TRBJ2-1	TRBD2	TRBV7-2	CASSFLGSLAGYEQFF	TGTGCCAGCAGCTTCCTAGGGAGTCTAGCGGGGTATGAGCAGTTCTTC
-	TRBJ1-2	-	TRBV6-5	CATQTGFGYTF	TGTGCCACCCAAACAGGGTTTGGCTACACCTTC
-	TRBJ1-2	-	TRBV30	CAWSVPPGSVGYTF	TGTGCCTGGAGTGTACCCCCAGGGTCCGTCGGCTACACCTTC
once	TRBJ1-1	-	TRBV5-6	CASSTPDGGAFF	TGTGCCAGCAGCACCCCGGACGGGGGAGCTTTCTTT
-	TRBJ1-4	TRBD1	TRBV18	CASSPGQTEKLFF	TGTGCCAGCTCTCCGGGACAGACAGAAAAACTGTTTTTT
-	TRBJ1-2	TRBD1	TRBV7-8	CASSYSTGGNYGYTF	TGTGCCAGCAGCTATTCGACAGGGGGGAACTATGGCTACACCTTC
-	TRBJ2-1	-	TRBV7-2	CASSLVGGAKLASEQFF	TGTGCCAGCAGCTTAGTAGGGGGGGCCAAACTAGCGAGTGAGCAGTTCTTC
-	TRBJ1-1	TRBD1	TRBV28	CASRRRQGSTEAFF	TGTGCCAGCAGACGGAGACAGGGAAGCACTGAAGCTTTCTTT
-	TRBJ2-1	-	TRBV7-3	CASSLTGSDEQFF	TGTGCCAGCAGCTTAACAGGGAGTGATGAGCAGTTCTTC
-	TRBJ1-4	-	TRBV21-1	CASSKVGDRRGNEKLFF	TGTGCCAGCAGCAAAGTAGGGGACAGGAGGGGTAATGAAAAACTGTTTTTT
-	TRBJ2-3	TRBD1	TRBV7-9	CASSFYRGMADTQYF	TGTGCCAGCAGCTTCTACAGGGGGATGGCAGATACGCAGTATTTT
-	TRBJ1-2	-	TRBV7-3	CASSLSPGEGGYTF	TGTGCCAGCAGCTTATCTCCAGGGGAAGGAGGCTACACCTTC
-	TRBJ1-1	TRBD1	TRBV6-5	CASSSDRGRTEAFF	TGTGCCAGCAGTTCGGACAGGGGAAGAACTGAAGCTTTCTTT
-	TRBJ1-1	TRBD1	TRBV28	CASSYPRGPTEAFF	TGTGCCAGCAGTTACCCGAGGGGGCCCACTGAAGCTTTCTTT
-	TRBJ1-6	-	TRBV6-5	CASRGGTGTMDKLHF	TGTGCCAGCAGGGGCGGTACAGGGACTATGGACAAACTCCACTTT
-	TRBJ2-1	TRBD2	TRBV29-1	CSVDLGLAGGPSSYNEQFF	TGCAGCGTCGACCTGGGACTAGCGGGAGGTCCTAGCTCCTACAATGAGCAGTTCTTC
-	TRBJ1-5	-	TRBV19	CASSLGGTGGSNQPQHF	TGTGCCAGTTCCCTCGGGGGGACCGGGGGAAGCAATCAGCCCCAGCATTTT
-	TRBJ1-2	TRBD1	TRBV6-5	CASKLDRLDGYTF	TGTGCCAGCAAACTGGACAGGCTAGATGGCTACACCTTC
-	TRBJ1-4	-	TRBV11-2	CASSLDHPAGKLFF	TGTGCCAGCAGCTTAGACCATCCCGCGGGAAAACTGTTTTTT
-	TRBJ1-1	TRBD1	TRBV10-3	CAISLRGQDEAFF	TGTGCCATCAGTCTCCGAGGACAGGACGAAGCTTTCTTT
-	TRBJ2-5	TRBD2	TRBV4-1	CASSQPSGGQETQYF	TGCGCCAGCAGCCAACCTAGCGGGGGTCAAGAGACCCAGTACTTC
-	TRBJ2-3	-	TRBV18	CASSPRQNTDTQYF	TGTGCCAGCTCACCGAGACAGAACACAGATACGCAGTATTTT
-	TRBJ2-3	-	TRBV11-3	CASSRGPRDTQYF	TGTGCCAGCAGCCGAGGGCCGCGGGATACGCAGTATTTT
-	TRBJ2-1	TRBD2	TRBV9	CASSEGVSGKVNEQFF	TGTGCCAGCAGCGAAGGGGTGAGCGGGAAGGTAAATGAGCAGTTCTTC
-	TRBJ1-6	-	TRBV2	CASRGTGTGYNSPLHF	TGTGCCAGCAGGGGAACCGGGACTGGTTATAATTCACCCCTCCACTTT
once	TRBJ1-5	-	TRBV18	CASSPSAGKDQPQHF	TGTGCCAGCTCACCATCGGCAGGGAAGGATCAGCCCCAGCATTTT
-	TRBJ2-5	-	TRBV5-1	CASFPGAKQETQYF	TGCGCCAGCTTCCCGGGAGCGAAACAAGAGACCCAGTACTTC
-	TRBJ2-3	-	TRBV13	CASSPRPGLQDTQYF	TGTGCCAGCAGCCCACGCCCTGGACTGCAAGATACGCAGTATTTT
-	TRBJ1-4	-	TRBV5-8	CASSFEDRYNEKLFF	TGTGCCAGCAGTTTTGAGGACAGATATAATGAAAAACTGTTTTTT
-	TRBJ1-1	-	TRBV7-8	CASGEGWGVDTEAFF	TGTGCCAGCGGGGAGGGGTGGGGAGTGGACACTGAAGCTTTCTTT
-	TRBJ2-5	-	TRBV10-3	CAISEGVGEETQYF	TGTGCCATCAGTGAGGGGGTAGGGGAAGAGACCCAGTACTTC
once	TRBJ1-1	-	TRBV28	CASNWGEATEAFF	TGTGCCAGCAATTGGGGGGAGGCCACTGAAGCTTTCTTT
-	TRBJ2-3	TRBD2	TRBV5-1	CASRRLAGSTDTQYF	TGCGCCAGCAGGAGGCTAGCGGGGAGCACAGATACGCAGTATTTT
-	TRBJ2-1	-	TRBV9	CASSAGNEQFF	TGTGCCAGCAGCGCGGGGAATGAGCAGTTCTTC
-	TRBJ1-4	TRBD1	TRBV29-1	CSVLRQGAEKLFF	TGCAGCGTTCTCCGACAGGGGGCAGAAAAACTGTTTTTT
-	TRBJ2-2	TRBD1	TRBV6-1	CASSEGTANTGELFF	TGTGCCAGCAGTGAGGGGACAGCGAACACCGGGGAGCTGTTTTTT
-	TRBJ2-3	TRBD2	TRBV11-2	CASSLSPGLAGPDTQYF	TGTGCCAGCAGCTTATCTCCCGGGCTAGCGGGACCAGATACGCAGTATTTT
-	TRBJ2-1	TRBD2	TRBV7-3	CASSLTSTSGVFF	TGTGCCAGCAGCTTAACCTCCACTAGCGGCGTGTTCTTC
-	TRBJ2-1	TRBD2	TRBV14	CASSPRKTSGSVTSYNEQFF	TGTGCCAGCAGCCCCCGGAAGACTAGCGGGAGCGTTACCTCCTACAATGAGCAGTTCTTC
-	TRBJ2-4	-	TRBV7-2	CASSLGQGNPMKYF	TGTGCCAGCAGCTTAGGGCAGGGCAACCCAATGAAGTACTTC